One sample yielded the 8 T cell receptor beta chains listed below, sequenced in a study of blood T cells in healthy people across ages. A J-beta primer mix and a sample-barcoded 5' primer were used in a second PCR of roughly 6 to 12 cycles. TCRdb re-called the 5' RACE reads through MiXCR, storing one row per CDR3 protein. The top ten clones hold approximately 13% of a sample with 600,000 to 800,000 distinct CDR3 sequences, about 51% of them seen once. The sample taken for sequencing was blood. These TCRs come from a woman at least 80 years old in good health.

With respect to this clonotype: A much larger clone differs by one base, so this may be a read error. CDR3 loop: CASSPSPTGFYFTEQYF. CDR3 DNA sequence: TGTGCCAGCAGTCCCTCCCCGACAGGGTTTTATTTCACTGAGCAGTACTTC. The chain joins TRBV6-1 to TRBJ2-5; 7 bases match TRBD1. From germline, CDR1 is MNHNS and CDR2 SASEGT. V lost 5 bases to trimming and J lost 11 bases; unmatched junction nucleotides: 23. The CDR3 has 17 residues.

This chain links TRBV7-6 with TRBJ2-4, with TRBD2 identical over 8 bases. Germline CDR1 SGHVS, CDR2 FNYEAQ. The CDR3 is 19 residues long. V lost 3 bases, J lost 1 base, and 14 bases stayed unmatched. In DNA, the CDR3 is TGTGCCAGCAGCTTTCCCTCGGGAGGGGCGACGGTGGCCAAAAACATTCAGTACTTC. This codes for CASSFPSGGATVAKNIQYF.

V is TRBV6-5 and J is TRBJ1-1, with a possible D match to TRBD1 (6 bases). Germline CDR1 and CDR2: MNHEY and SVGAGI. The CDR3 has 15 amino acids. The V and J ends lost 6 bases and 0 bases respectively, with 14 bases between them. DNA for the CDR3: TGTGCCAGCAGGTTCCGGACAGCGATGAACACTGAAGCTTTCTTT. It is translated as CASRFRTAMNTEAFF.

This clonotype occurred once. A much larger clone differs from this one at a single base, so this may be a read error. The rearrangement links TRBV9 to TRBJ1-6, with D possibly TRBD1 on 5 matching bases. Deletions cut 0 bases from V and 12 bases from J, with 16 bases between. The CDR3 has 15 residues. Looked up from germline, CDR1 is SGDLS and CDR2 is YYNGEE. CDR3 in DNA: TGTGCCAGCAGCGTAGAAGGGATGGGGCGTTTACCCCTCCACTTT. It specifies CASSVEGMGRLPLHF.

The chain carries TRBV20-1 and TRBJ1-2; tentative D call: TRBD1 (6 bases). From germline, CDR1 is DFQATT and CDR2 SNEGSKA (reference sequence). Trimming took 5 bases from V and 5 from J, leaving 18 bases between them. The CDR3 loop spans 14 amino acids. The CDR3 sequence: CSADPGQGLYGYTF. As DNA, the CDR3 is TGCAGTGCTGATCCGGGACAAGGTCTTTATGGCTACACCTTC.

This clonotype was counted ten times or more. The chain joins TRBV11-2 to TRBJ2-6; TRBD2 matches 11 bases. Germline V lookup: CDR1 SGHAT, CDR2 FQNNGV. The CDR3 runs 21 residues. J was trimmed by 0 bases and V by 4 bases; bases with no gene match: 14. DNA for the CDR3: TGTGCCAGCAGCTCATCCCCGGTGACTAGCGGGATTTACTCTGGGGCCAACGTCCTGACTTTC. Residues: CASSSSPVTSGIYSGANVLTF.

On this clonotype itself: A much larger clone sits a single nucleotide away, making a read error possible. This rearrangement joins TRBV20-1 to TRBJ2-1; TRBD2 matches at 13 bases. This CDR3 contains 16 residues. The junction had 13 bases not matched to a gene; V was cut back by 6 bases and J by 8 bases. Germline assignment: CDR1 DFQATT and CDR2 SNEGSKA (reference sequence). The CDR3 loop is CSAVPGLAGLDYEQFF. CDR3 nucleotides: TGCAGTGCCGTCCCGGGACTAGCGGGGTTGGACTATGAGCAGTTCTTC.

The chain combines TRBV7-9 with TRBJ2-5; the D call may be TRBD1 or TRBD2 (5 bases each). CDR1 is SEHNR, CDR2 FQNEAQ, per germline (reference sequence). CDR3 length: 15 residues. V dropped 7 bases and J dropped 11 bases, with 26 bases sitting between them. CDR3 region: CASNSRAGSFGEQYF. CDR3 coding DNA: TGTGCCAGCAACTCCCGGGCAGGGAGTTTCGGGGAGCAGTACTTC.